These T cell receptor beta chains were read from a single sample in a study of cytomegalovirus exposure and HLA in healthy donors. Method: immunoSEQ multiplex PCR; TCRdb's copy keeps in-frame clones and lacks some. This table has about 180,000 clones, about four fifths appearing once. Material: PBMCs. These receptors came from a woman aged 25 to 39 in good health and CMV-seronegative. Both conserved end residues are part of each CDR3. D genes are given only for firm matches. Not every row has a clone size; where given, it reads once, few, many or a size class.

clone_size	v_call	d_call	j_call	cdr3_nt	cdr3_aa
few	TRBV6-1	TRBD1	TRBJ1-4	TGTGCCAGCAGTGAACTATACAGGGGGCGCAAGTTGAATGAAAAACTGTTTTTT	CASSELYRGRKLNEKLFF
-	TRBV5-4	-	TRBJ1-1	TGTGCCAGCAGCTTCGGGGGGGCCGGCAGTGAAGCTTTCTTT	CASSFGGAGSEAFF
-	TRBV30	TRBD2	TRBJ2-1	TGTGCCTGGAGTCCCGGGGGGGATGAGCAGTTCTTC	CAWSPGGDEQFF
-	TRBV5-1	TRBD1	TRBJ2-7	TGCGCCAGCAGCATGACAGGGGGCAGGTACGAGCAGTACTTC	CASSMTGGRYEQYF
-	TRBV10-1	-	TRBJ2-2	TGCGCCAGCAGTGAGCTTAAGTCCGGGTTTGGCACCGGGGAGCTGTTTTTT	CASSELKSGFGTGELFF
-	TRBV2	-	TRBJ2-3	TGTGCCAGCAGTGGCGCCGGGACTTACCACACAGATACGCAGTATTTT	CASSGAGTYHTDTQYF
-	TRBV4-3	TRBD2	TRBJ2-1	TGCGCCAGCAGCCATGTACTAGCGGAGAGCTCCTACAATGAGCAGTTCTTC	CASSHVLAESSYNEQFF
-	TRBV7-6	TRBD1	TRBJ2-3	TGTGCCAGCAGCCTCGCAGGGGGCGCAGATACGCAGTATTTT	CASSLAGGADTQYF
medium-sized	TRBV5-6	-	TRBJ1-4	TGTGCCAGCAGCTTGTGGAGGGTGTATGAAAAACTGTTTTTT	CASSLWRVYEKLFF
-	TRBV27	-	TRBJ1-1	TGTGCCAGCAGTTACAGGTCACGGGCTCGAGTGAACACTGAAGCTTTCTTT	CASSYRSRARVNTEAFF
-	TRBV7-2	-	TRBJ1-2	TGTGCCAGCAGCCAGTACCAGACTACACAGAATCTATATGGCTACACCTTC	CASSQYQTTQNLYGYTF
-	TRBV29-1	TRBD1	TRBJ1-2	TGCAGCGTTGAAAAGGGGGCTAGCAGCTATGGCTACACCTTC	CSVEKGASSYGYTF
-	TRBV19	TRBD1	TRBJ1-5	TGTGCCAGTAGTCCGGACAGGGGAGGCAATCAGCCCCAGCATTTT	CASSPDRGGNQPQHF
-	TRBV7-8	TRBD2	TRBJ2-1	TGTGCCAGCAGCTCTCTGACTAGCGGGGGCTACAATGAGCAGTTCTTC	CASSSLTSGGYNEQFF
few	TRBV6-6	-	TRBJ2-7	TGTGCCAGCAGTTACCTTCCCGCACAGACCTACGAGCAGTACTTC	CASSYLPAQTYEQYF
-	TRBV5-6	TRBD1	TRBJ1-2	TGTGCCAGCAGCCCCTTAGGACAGGGGGCCTATGGCTACACCTTC	CASSPLGQGAYGYTF
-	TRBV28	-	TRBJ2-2	TGTGCCAGCAGTCCCGACACCGGGGAGCTGTTTTTT	CASSPDTGELFF
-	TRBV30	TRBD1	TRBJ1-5	TGTGCCTGGAGGACAGGGGGCGGCAATCAGCCCCAGCATTTT	CAWRTGGGNQPQHF
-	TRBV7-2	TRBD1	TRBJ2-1	TGTGCCAGCTCACGGGACAGGGTCAAGGGTGAGCAGTTCTTC	CASSRDRVKGEQFF
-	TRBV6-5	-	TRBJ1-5	TGTGCCAGCAGTCCCCAAAATAGCAATCAGCCCCAGCATTTT	CASSPQNSNQPQHF
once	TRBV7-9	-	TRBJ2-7	TGTGCCAGCAGCTTATCTGGACACTATGCCGAGCAGTACTTC	CASSLSGHYAEQYF
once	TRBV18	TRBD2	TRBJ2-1	TGTGCCAGCTCACCCGGGGGGACCTACAATGAGCAGTTCTTC	CASSPGGTYNEQFF
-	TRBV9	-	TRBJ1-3	TGTGCCAGCAGCCCAGGGGTGTTAGGTGGAAACACCATATATTTT	CASSPGVLGGNTIYF
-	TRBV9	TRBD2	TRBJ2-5	TGTGCCAGCAGCTCTGCGGGGGGCCAAGAGACCCAGTACTTC	CASSSAGGQETQYF
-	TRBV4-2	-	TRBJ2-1	TGTGCCAGCAGCCCGAGTCGGGGTCGCTCCTACAATGAGCAGTTCTTC	CASSPSRGRSYNEQFF
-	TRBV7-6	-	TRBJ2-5	TGTGCCAGCAGCTTAGGGGGCAGGGTCGAGACCCAGTACTTC	CASSLGGRVETQYF
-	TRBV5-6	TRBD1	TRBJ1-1	TGTGCCAGCAGCAGAGCAGTCTGGACAGGGCGCGACACTGAAGCTTTCTTT	CASSRAVWTGRDTEAFF
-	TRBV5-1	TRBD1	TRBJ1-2	TGCGCCAGCAGCAAGGACAGGGCTCGTGGCTACACCTTC	CASSKDRARGYTF
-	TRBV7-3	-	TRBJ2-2	TGTGCCAGCAGCCACTTGGGGGCACCCGGGGAGCTGTTTTTT	CASSHLGAPGELFF
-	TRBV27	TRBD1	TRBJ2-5	TGTGCCAGCAGTCAAAGGGACAGAATAGGTGGGGAGACCCAGTACTTC	CASSQRDRIGGETQYF
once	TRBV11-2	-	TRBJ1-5	TGTGCCAGCAGCTTAGTTTCGGCGGTTCGGCCCCAGCATTTT	CASSLVSAVRPQHF
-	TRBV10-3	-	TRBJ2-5	TGTGCCACGTCCGGGCAGGACAGTCAAGAGACCCAGTACTTC	CATSGQDSQETQYF
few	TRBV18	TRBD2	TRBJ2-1	TGTGCCAGCTCACCCCTTAGGGGCGGGGGGGCCGATGAGCAGTTCTTC	CASSPLRGGGADEQFF
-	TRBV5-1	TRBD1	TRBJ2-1	TGCGCCAGCAGCCCTTTTCCCGGACAGGGACGGTATGAGCAGTTCTTC	CASSPFPGQGRYEQFF
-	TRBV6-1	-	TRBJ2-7	TGTGCCAGCAGCAGGCCCCCCGCCTACGAGCAGTACTTC	CASSRPPAYEQYF
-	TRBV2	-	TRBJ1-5	TGTGCCAGCGCTGATGTAGGCAGGGCCAATCAGCCCCAGCATTTT	CASADVGRANQPQHF
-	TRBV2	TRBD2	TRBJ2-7	TGTGCCAGCAGCGCCACCCTGGCGGGGGCCTACGAGCAGTACTTC	CASSATLAGAYEQYF
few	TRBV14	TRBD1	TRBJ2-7	TGTGCCAGCAGCCCACACAGGGGGTGGTTGGAGCAGTACTTC	CASSPHRGWLEQYF
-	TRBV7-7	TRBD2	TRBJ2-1	TGTGCCAGCAGCTTAGGGTCACTAGCGGGGGGCGACAATGAGCAGTTCTTC	CASSLGSLAGGDNEQFF
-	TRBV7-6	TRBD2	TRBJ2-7	TGTGCCAGCAGCTCCGAACCAGCGGGGCAGCAGTACTTC	CASSSEPAGQQYF
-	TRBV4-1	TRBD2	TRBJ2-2	TGCGCCAGCAGCCACCCCCGGGACCGACGAGTAGCGGGGAACACCGGGGAGCTGTTTTTT	CASSHPRDRRVAGNTGELFF